The sequence of this T cell receptor (beta chain) was determined in a study of cytotoxic CD8 clonotypes in ibrutinib-treated CLL. Looking at the study overall: Each sample contained, on average, around 250,000 productive templates and 95,000 or so productive rearrangements.

The CDR3 contains 14 residues. V lost 3 bases, J lost 3 bases, and 12 bases lay in between. The germline CDR1 and CDR2 sequences are SNHLY and FYNNEI. Data came from immunoSEQ multiplex PCR; TCRdb stores just in-frame clones and leaves some out. This sample carries a few hundred thousand clones, roughly two thirds of them seen once, and the ten largest clones take under 8%. This clone appeared a few times. Antigen: not known. Findings and limits, study-wide: Investigators sampled sustained-remission and progressing patients at differing times.

The starting material was PBMCs, obtained after 36 months of ibrutinib treatment. The chain recombines TRBV2 with TRBJ2-7; D unclear. The clonotype was recovered from a human donor with chronic lymphocytic leukemia. CDR3 in amino acids: CASSDELALYEQYF. The CDR3 nucleotides are TGTGCCAGCAGTGACGAACTGGCCCTCTACGAGCAGTACTTC. Variable domain in full (rest from reference TRBV2 and TRBJ2-7): EPEVTQTPSHQVTQMGQEVILRCVPISNHLYFYWYRQILGQKVEFLVSFYNNEISEKSEIFDDQFSVERPDGSNFTLKIRSTKLEDSAMYFCASSDELALYEQYFGPGTRLTVT.